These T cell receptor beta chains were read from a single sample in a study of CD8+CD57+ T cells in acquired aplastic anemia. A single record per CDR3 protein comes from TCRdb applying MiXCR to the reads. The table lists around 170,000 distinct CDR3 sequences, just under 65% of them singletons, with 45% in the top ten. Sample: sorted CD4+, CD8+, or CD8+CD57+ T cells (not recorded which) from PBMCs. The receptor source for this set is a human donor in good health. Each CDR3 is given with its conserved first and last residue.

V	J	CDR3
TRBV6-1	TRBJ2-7	CASRTGASLEQYF
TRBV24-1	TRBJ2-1	CATSDLQPSGLGNEQFF
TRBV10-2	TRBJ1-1	CATSWAEMNTEAFF
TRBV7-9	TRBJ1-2	CASSFNREGYTF
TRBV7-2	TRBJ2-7	CASSVSGTAKSYYEQYF
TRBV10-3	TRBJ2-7	CAISLTGSQTYEQYF
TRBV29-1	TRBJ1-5	CSVADRNQPQHF
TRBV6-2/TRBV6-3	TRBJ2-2	CASSLGGLVWAGELFF
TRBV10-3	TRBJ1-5	CAISGTGGNQPQHF
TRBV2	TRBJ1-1	CASSDGANTEAFF
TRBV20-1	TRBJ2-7	CSARVPGQGYEQYF
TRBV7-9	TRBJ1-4	CASSWGLKEKLFF
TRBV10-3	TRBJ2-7	CAISESNLEGLYEQYF
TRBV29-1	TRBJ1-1	CSVVGTLGDVNTEAFF
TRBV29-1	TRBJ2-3	CSVEAGTDTQYF
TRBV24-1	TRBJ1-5	CATSDTGMDQPQHF
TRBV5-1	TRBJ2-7	CASSLVGDRREQYF
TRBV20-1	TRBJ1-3	CSARQAYSGNTIYF
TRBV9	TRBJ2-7	CASSVGKGQWGEQYF
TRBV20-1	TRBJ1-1	CSAFGTGGSNTEAFF
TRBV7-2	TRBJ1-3	CASSLAGMSGNTIYF
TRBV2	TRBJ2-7	CASRRRQGPSSYEQYF
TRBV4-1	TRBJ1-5	CASSQAPGHANQPQHF
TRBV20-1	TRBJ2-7	CSARVGGRLYEQYF
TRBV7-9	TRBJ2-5	CASMEGLAAQYF
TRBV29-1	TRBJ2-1	CSVAGASEQFF
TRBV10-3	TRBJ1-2	CAISAIQGNGYTF
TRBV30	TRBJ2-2	CAWSPDTGELFF
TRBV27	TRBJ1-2	CASSPRSGQGDGYTF
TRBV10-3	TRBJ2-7	CAIGTTTSTYEQYF
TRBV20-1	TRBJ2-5	CSASSGGAGETQYF
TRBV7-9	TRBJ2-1	CASTLAGGYEQFF
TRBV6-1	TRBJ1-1	CASSESLKNTGAFF
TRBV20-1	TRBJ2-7	CSARGYPTYEQYF
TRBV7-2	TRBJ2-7	CASSPVGGARWQYF
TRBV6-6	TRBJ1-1	CASSTRGGTEAFF
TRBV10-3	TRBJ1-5	CAISESDPSNQPQHF
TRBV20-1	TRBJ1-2	CSADRQVFNGYTF
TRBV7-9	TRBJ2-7	CASSTGTVNEQYF
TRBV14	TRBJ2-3	CASSFYICSASGLAGGHGTDTQYF
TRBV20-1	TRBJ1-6	CSAMGRGSEGSYNSPLHF
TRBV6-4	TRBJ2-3	CASSDSSQSGDTQYF
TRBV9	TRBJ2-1	CASSVVDYNEQFF
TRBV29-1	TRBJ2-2	CSVGGGTGELFF
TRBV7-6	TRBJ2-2	CASSLRGQDPGELFF
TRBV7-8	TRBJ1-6	CASSLRGADNSPLHF
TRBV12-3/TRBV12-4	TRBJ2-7	CASSLPAGATGEQYF
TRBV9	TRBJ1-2	CASSTPAGLNYGYTF
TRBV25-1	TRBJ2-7	CASSDVGQRGQYF
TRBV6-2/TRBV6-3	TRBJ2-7	CASSYSIGGQAYEQYF